This entry describes one TCR beta chain. This record comes from a study of blood T cell repertoires in COVID-19. Looking at the study overall: T cells, B-cell-depleted T cells, or PBMCs supplied cDNA or gDNA.

This CDR3 region has 13 residues. Trimming shortened V by 4 bases and J by 1 base, and 6 bases separated the two germline ends. Germline V gene sequence: CDR1 KGHDR, CDR2 SFDVKD. Per the original data handling: Estimated nucleated cell counts came from reference gene primer amplification. Generated by immunoSEQ multiplex PCR, the TCRdb table keeps only in-frame clones and is missing some. D and trimming were read from the DNA, whereas the V and J calls and clone size are those reported in that table. The sample has about 280,000 clones; around 88% are singletons. Sequencing was carried out using peripheral blood. The chain carries TRBV24-1 and TRBJ1-1; D ambiguous. This TCR derives from a young woman who had recovered from COVID-19. The CDR3 bases are TGTGCCACCAGTGACTCCCGGAACACTGAAGCTTTCTTT. It yields the protein CATSDSRNTEAFF.